This T cell receptor (beta chain) was captured in a study of T cells after yellow fever vaccination. In the study overall: Fractions of low cell number were prepared using SMART-Seq v4 Ultra Low Input.

The TCR cDNA carried a universal primer site and UMIs from 5'RACE template switching. TCRdb re-called the 5' RACE reads through MiXCR, storing one row per CDR3 protein. The top ten hold around 24% of the sample, which has approximately 330,000 distinct CDR3 sequences, over 4% seen once. This clonotype was observed many times. Sample: PBMCs, taken 5 days after the yellow fever booster vaccination. This TCR was recovered from a man in his late teens or twenties who received the YFV17D yellow fever vaccine.

CDR3 sequence reads: CSAQAAGSYNEQFF. For the CDR3, the DNA is TGCAGTGCCCAGGCGGCTGGCTCCTACAATGAGCAGTTCTTC. The gene calls are TRBV20-1 and TRBJ2-1; D is unclear. The length of the CDR3 is 14 residues. Looked up from germline, CDR1 is DFQATT and CDR2 is SNEGSKA (reference sequence). V lost 6 bases and J lost 0, with 12 bases in between.